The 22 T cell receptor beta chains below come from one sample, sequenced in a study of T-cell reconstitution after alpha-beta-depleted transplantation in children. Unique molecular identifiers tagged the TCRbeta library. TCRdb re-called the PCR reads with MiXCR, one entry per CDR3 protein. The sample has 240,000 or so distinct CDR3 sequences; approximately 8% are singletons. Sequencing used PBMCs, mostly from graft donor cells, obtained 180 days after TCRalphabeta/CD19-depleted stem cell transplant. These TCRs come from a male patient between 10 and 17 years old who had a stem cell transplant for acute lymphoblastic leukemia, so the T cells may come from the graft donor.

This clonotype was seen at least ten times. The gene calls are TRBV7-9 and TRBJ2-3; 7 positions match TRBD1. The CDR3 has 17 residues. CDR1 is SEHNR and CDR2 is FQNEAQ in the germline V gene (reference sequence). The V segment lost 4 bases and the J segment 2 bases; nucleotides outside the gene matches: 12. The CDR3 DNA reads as TGTGCCAGCAGCTCGGGTCGACAGGGTTGGGACACAGATACGCAGTATTTT. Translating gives CASSSGRQGWDTDTQYF.

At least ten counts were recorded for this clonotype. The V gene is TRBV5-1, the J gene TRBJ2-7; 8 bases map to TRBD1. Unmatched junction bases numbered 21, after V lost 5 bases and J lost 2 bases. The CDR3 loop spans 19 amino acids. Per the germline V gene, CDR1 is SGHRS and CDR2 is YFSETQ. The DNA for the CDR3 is TGCGCCAGCAGTCAGACGACGGGACAGGATATCCCTAGGCCCTACGAGCAGTACTTC. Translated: CASSQTTGQDIPRPYEQYF.

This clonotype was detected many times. CDR3 DNA: TGTGCCAGCAGTCTAGAGTACGAGCAGTACTTC. It codes for CASSLEYEQYF. The rearrangement uses TRBV12-3 or TRBV12-4 and TRBJ2-7; D is ambiguous. The CDR3 length is 11 residues. Trimming pared 5 bases from V and 4 bases from J, leaving 6 bases between.

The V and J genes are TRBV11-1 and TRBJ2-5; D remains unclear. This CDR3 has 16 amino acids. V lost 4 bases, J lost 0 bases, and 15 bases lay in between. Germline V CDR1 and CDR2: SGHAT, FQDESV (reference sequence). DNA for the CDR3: TGTGCCAGCAGCTCCCCCAGAGATTGGAACCAAGAGACCCAGTACTTC. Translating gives CASSSPRDWNQETQYF.

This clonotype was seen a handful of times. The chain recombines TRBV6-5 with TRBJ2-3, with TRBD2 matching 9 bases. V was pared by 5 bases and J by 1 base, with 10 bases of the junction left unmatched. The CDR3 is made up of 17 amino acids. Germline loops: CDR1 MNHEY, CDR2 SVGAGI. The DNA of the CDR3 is TGTGCCAGCAGTCACGGTGTGGTAGCGGGGGGCACAGATACGCAGTATTTT. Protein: CASSHGVVAGGTDTQYF.

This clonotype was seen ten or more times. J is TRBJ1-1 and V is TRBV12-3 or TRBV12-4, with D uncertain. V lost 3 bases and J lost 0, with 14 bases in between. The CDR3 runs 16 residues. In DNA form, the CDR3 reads TGTGCCAGCAGTTTGAACCGGGCTGATATGAACACTGAAGCTTTCTTT. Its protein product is CASSLNRADMNTEAFF.

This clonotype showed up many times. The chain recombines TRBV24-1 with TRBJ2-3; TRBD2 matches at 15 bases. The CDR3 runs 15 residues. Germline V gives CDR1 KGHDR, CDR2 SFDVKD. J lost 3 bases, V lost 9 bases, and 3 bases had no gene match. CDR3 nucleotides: TGTGCCACCGAGGGACTAGCGGGAGGAACAGATACGCAGTATTTT. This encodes CATEGLAGGTDTQYF.

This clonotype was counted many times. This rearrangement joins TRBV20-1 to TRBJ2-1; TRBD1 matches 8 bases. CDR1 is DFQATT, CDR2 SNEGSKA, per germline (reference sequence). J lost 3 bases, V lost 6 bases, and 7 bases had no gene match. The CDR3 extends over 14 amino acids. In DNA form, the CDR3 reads TGCAGTGCCACAGGGGGTGAGAACTACAATGAGCAGTTCTTC. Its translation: CSATGGENYNEQFF.

In DNA, the CDR3 is TGCGCCAGCAGCTTGACAGGGACCTACGGCCACACCTTC. Translation gives CASSLTGTYGHTF. This chain uses TRBV5-1 with TRBJ1-2; a weak D match, TRBD1 (6 bases). The CDR3 totals 13 residues. Looked up from germline, CDR1 is SGHRS and CDR2 is YFSETQ. V lost 1 base to trimming and J lost 12 bases, with 16 bases between them.

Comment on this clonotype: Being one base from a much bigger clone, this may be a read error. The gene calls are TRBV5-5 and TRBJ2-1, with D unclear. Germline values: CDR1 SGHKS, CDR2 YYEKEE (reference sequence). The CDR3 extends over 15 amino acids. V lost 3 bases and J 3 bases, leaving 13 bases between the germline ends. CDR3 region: CASSWLQSYYNEQFF. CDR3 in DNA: TGTGCCAGCAGCTGGTTACAGAGCTACTACAATGAGCAGTTCTTC. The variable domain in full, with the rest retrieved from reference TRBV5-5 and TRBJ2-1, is DAGVTQSPTHLIKTRGQQVTLRCSPISGHKSVSWYQQVLGQGPQFIFQYYEKEERGRGNFPDRFSARQFPNYSSELNVNALLLGDSALYLCASSWLQSYYNEQFFGPGTRLTVL.

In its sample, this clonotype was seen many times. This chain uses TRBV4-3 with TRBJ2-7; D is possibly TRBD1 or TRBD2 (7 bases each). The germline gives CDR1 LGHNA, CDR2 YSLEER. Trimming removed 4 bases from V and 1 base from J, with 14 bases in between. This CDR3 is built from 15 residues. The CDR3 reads CASSRAGGESYEQYF. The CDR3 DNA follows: TGCGCCAGCAGCCGGGCAGGGGGGGAATCCTACGAGCAGTACTTC.

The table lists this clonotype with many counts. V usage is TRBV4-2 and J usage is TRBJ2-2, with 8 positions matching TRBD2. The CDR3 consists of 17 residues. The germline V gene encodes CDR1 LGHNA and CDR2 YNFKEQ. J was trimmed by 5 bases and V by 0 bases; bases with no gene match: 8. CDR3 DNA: TGTGCCAGCAGCCAAGATCTAACGGGGGGGACGACCGGGGAGCTGTTTTTT. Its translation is CASSQDLTGGTTGELFF.

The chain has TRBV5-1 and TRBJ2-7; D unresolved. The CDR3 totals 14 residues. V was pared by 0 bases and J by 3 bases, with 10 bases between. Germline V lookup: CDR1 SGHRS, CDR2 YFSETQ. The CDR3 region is CASSLVGGFYEQYF. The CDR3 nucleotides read TGCGCCAGCAGCTTGGTCGGCGGATTCTACGAGCAGTACTTC.

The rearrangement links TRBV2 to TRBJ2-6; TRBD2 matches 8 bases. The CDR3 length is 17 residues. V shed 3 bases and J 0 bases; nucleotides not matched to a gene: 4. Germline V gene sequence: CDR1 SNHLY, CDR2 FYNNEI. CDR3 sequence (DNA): TGTGCCAGCAGTGACGGGGGGGCCGGCTCTGGGGCCAACGTCCTGACTTTC. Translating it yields CASSDGGAGSGANVLTF.

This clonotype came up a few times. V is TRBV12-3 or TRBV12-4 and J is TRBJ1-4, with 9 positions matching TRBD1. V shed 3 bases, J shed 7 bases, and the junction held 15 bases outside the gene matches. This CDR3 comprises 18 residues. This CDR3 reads CASSFTSRTGDKSEKLFF. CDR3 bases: TGTGCCAGCAGTTTCACCTCGAGGACAGGGGATAAAAGTGAAAAACTGTTTTTT.

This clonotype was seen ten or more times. CDR3 in amino acids: CSATAGGKNQPQHF. In DNA form, the CDR3 reads TGCAGTGCCACGGCGGGAGGGAAGAATCAGCCCCAGCATTTT. The chain carries TRBV20-1 and TRBJ1-5; D is uncertain. V was pared by 6 bases and J by 4 bases, with 16 bases between. Germline values: CDR1 DFQATT, CDR2 SNEGSKA (reference sequence). This CDR3 is 14 amino acids long.

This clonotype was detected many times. CDR3 nucleotides: TGCAGCGGGGCTAGCGCCAATGAGCAGTTCTTC. It specifies CSGASANEQFF. This chain connects TRBV29-1 to TRBJ2-1; D possibly corresponds to TRBD2 (6 bases). Trimming removed 7 bases from V and 6 bases from J, with 10 bases in between. The V gene's germline CDR1 is SQVTM and CDR2 ANQGSEA. This CDR3 spans 11 amino acids.

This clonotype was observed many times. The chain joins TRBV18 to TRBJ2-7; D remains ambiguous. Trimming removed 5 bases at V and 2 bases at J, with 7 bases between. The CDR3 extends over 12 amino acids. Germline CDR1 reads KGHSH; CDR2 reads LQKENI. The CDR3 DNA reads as TGTGCCAGCTCAAGCATACCCTACGAGCAGTACTTC. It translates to CASSSIPYEQYF.

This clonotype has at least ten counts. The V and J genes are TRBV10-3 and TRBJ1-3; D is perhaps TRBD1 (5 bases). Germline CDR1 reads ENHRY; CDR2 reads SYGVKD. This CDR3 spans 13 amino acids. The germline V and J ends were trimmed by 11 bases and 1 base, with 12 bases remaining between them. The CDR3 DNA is TGTGCCTCCCGTGAGGGGTCTGGAAACACCATATATTTT. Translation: CASREGSGNTIYF.

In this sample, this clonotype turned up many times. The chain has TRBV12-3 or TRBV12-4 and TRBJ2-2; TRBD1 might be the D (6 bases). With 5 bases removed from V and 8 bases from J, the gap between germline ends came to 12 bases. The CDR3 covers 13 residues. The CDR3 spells CASSPGQFGELFF. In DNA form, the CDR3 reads TGTGCCAGCAGTCCAGGACAGTTTGGGGAGCTGTTTTTT.

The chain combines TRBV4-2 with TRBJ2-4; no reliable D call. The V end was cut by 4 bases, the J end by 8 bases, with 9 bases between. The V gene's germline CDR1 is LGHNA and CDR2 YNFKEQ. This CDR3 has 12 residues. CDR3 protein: CASSPGKDIQYF. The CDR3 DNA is TGTGCCAGCAGCCCTGGGAAAGACATTCAGTACTTC.

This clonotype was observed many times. CDR3 residues: CATEVGLSYNEQFF. The CDR3 region has the DNA TGCGCCACCGAAGTAGGACTCTCCTACAATGAGCAGTTCTTC. V usage is TRBV10-2 and J usage is TRBJ2-1; perhaps TRBD2 as D (5 bases). From germline, CDR1 is WSHSY and CDR2 SAAADI. Trimming took 10 bases from V and 0 from J, leaving 13 bases between them. The CDR3 has 14 amino acids.